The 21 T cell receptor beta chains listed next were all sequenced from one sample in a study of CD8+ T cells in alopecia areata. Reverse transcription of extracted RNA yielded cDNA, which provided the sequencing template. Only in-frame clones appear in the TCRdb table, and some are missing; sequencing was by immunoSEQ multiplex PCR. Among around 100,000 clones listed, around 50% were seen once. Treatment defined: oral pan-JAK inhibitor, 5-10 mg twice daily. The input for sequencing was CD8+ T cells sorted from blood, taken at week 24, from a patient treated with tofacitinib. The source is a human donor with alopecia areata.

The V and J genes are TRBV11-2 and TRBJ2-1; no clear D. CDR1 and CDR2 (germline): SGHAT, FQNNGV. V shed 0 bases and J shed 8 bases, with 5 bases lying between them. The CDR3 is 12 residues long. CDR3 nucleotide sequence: TGTGCCAGCAGCTTAGACGAAGATGAGCAGTTCTTC. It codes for CASSLDEDEQFF.

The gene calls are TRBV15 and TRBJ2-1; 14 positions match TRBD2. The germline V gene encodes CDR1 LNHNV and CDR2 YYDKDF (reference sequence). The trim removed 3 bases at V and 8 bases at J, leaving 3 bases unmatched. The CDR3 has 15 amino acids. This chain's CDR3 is CATSSEGLAGDEQFF. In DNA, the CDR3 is TGTGCCACCAGCAGTGAGGGACTAGCGGGGGATGAGCAGTTCTTC.

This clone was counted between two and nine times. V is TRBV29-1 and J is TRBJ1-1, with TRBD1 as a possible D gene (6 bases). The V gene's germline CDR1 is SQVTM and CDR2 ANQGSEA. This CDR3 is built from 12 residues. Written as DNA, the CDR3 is TGCATCCTGAGGGGGAGGAACACTGAAGCTTTCTTT. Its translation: CILRGRNTEAFF.

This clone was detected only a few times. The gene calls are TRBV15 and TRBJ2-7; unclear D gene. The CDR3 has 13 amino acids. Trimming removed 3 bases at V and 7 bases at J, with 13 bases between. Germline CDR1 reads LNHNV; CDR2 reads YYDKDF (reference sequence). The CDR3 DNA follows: TGTGCCACCAGCAGTCTTGGGTTCGGGGAGCAGTACTTC. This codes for CATSSLGFGEQYF.

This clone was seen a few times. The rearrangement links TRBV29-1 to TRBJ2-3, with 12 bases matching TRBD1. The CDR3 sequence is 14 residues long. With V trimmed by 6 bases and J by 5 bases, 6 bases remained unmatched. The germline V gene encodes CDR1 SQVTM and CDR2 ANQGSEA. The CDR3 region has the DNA TGCAGCGTCCTCCGGGACAGGGGGCTAGATACGCAGTATTTT. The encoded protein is CSVLRDRGLDTQYF.

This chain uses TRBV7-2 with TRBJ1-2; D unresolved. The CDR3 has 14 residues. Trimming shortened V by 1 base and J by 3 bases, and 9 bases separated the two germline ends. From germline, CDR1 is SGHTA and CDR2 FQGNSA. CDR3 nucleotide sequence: TGTGCCAGCAGCTTAGTGGTAGAAGACTATGGCTACACCTTC. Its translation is CASSLVVEDYGYTF.

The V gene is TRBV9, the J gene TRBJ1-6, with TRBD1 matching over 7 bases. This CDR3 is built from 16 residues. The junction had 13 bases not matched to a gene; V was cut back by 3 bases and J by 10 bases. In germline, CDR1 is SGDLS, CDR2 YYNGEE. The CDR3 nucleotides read TGTGCCAGCAGCGCCGGCCGAGGGGGCGCGAAGTCACCCCTCCACTTT. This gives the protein CASSAGRGGAKSPLHF. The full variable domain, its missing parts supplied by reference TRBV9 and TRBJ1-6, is DSGVTQTPKHLITATGQRVTLRCSPRSGDLSVYWYQQSLDQGLQFLIQYYNGEERAKGNILERFSAQQFPDLHSELNLSSLELGDSALYFCASSAGRGGAKSPLHFGNGTRLTVT.

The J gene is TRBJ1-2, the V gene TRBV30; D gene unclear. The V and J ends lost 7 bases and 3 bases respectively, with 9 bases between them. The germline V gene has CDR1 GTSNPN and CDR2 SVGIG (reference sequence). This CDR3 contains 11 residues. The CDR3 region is CASDSYYGYTF. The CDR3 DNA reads TGTGCCTCGGACTCCTACTATGGCTACACCTTC.

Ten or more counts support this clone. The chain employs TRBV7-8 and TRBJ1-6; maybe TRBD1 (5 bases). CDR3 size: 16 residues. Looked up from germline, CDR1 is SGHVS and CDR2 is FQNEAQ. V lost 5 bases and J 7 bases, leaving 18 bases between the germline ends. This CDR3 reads CASSDDTGFPNSPLHF. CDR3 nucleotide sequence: TGTGCCAGCAGCGACGACACAGGTTTCCCCAATTCACCCCTCCACTTT. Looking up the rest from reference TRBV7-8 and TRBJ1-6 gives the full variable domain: GAGVSQSPRYKVAKRGQDVALRCDPISGHVSLFWYQQALGQGPEFLTYFQNEAQLDKSGLPSDRFFAERPEGSVSTLKIQRTQQEDSAVYLCASSDDTGFPNSPLHFGNGTRLTVT.

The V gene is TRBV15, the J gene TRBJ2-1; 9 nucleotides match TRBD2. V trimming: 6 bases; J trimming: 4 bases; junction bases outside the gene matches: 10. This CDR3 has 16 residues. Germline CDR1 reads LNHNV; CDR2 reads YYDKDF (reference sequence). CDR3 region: CATSSSSGLAYNEQFF. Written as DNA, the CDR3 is TGTGCCACCAGTTCCAGTTCGGGACTAGCATACAATGAGCAGTTCTTC.

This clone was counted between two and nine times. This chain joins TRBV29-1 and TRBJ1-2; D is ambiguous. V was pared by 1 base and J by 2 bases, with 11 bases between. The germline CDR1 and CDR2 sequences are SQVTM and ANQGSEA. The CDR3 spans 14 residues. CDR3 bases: TGCAGCGTTGAAGGACTAGACGGAAACTATGGCTACACCTTC. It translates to CSVEGLDGNYGYTF.

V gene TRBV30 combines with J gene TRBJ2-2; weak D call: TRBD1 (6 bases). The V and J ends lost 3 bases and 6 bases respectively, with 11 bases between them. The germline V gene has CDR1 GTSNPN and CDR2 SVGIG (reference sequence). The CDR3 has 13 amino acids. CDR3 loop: CAWSHREAGELFF. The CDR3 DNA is TGTGCCTGGAGCCACAGGGAAGCCGGGGAGCTGTTTTTT.

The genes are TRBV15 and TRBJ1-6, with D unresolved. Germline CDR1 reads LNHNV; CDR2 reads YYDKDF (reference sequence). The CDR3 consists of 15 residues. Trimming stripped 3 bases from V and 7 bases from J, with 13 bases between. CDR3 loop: CATSRTSGVNSPLHF. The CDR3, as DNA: TGTGCCACCAGCAGGACGTCCGGAGTGAATTCACCCCTCCACTTT.

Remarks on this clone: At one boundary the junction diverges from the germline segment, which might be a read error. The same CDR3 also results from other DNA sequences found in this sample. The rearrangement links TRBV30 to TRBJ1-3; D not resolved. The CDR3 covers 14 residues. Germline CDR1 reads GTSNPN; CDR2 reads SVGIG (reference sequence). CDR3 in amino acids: CAWSVGGFGNTIYF. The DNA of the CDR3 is TGCGCCTGGAGTGTAGGAGGGTTTGGAAACACCATATATTTT.

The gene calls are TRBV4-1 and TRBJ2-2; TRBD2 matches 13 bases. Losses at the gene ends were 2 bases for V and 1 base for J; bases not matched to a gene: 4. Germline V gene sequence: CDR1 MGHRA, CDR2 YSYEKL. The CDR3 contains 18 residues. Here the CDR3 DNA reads TGCGCCAGCAGCCAACGACTAGCGGGGGGCGAGAACACCGGGGAGCTGTTTTTT. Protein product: CASSQRLAGGENTGELFF.

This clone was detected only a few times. DNA of the CDR3: TGTGCCAGCAGTTACTCACCAGGGGGTGATGTTGGCTACACCTTC. Protein product: CASSYSPGGDVGYTF. This chain links TRBV6-6 with TRBJ1-2; 7 bases match TRBD1. Trimming took 0 bases from V and 7 from J; bases not matched to a gene: 8. This CDR3 contains 15 residues. Germline-derived CDR1 and CDR2 are MNHNY and SVGAGI (reference sequence).

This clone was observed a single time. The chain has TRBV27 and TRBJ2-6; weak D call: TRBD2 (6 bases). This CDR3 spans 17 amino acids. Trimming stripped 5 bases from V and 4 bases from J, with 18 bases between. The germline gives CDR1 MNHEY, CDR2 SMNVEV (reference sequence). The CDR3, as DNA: TGTGCCAGCAGTCTCTCACCTTCTGCGGGGGGGGCCAACGTCCTGACTTTC. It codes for CASSLSPSAGGANVLTF. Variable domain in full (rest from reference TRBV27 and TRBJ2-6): EAQVTQNPRYLITVTGKKLTVTCSQNMNHEYMSWYRQDPGLGLRQIYYSMNVEVTDKGDVPEGYKVSRKEKRNFPLILESPSPNQTSLYFCASSLSPSAGGANVLTFGAGSRLTVL.

The CDR3 DNA is TGCAGTGCTAGAGGGGGAGGAGAGCTGTTTTTT. Translating it yields CSARGGGELFF. The chain carries TRBV20-1 and TRBJ2-2; D is perhaps TRBD2 (6 bases). The CDR3 has 11 residues. V lost 1 base and J 11 bases, leaving 8 bases between the germline ends. Germline lookup yields CDR1 DFQATT and CDR2 SNEGSKA (reference sequence).

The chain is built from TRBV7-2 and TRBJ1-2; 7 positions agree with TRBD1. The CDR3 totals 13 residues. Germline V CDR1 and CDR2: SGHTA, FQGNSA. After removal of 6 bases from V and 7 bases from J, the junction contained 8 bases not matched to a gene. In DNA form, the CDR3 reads TGTGCCAGCAGTCCTCTCACAGGGGCTGGCTACACCTTC. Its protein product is CASSPLTGAGYTF.

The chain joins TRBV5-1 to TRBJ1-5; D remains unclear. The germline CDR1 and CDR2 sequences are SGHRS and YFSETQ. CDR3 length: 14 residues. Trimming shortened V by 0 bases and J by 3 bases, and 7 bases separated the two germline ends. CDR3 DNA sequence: TGCGCCAGCAGCTTGGGGTCGGACAATCAGCCCCAGCATTTT. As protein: CASSLGSDNQPQHF.

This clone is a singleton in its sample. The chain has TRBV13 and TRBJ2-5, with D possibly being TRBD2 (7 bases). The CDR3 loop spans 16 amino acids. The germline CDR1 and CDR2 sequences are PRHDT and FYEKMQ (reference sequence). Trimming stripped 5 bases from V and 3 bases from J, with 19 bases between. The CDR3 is CASSPEGGGPEETQYF. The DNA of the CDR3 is TGTGCCAGCAGCCCAGAAGGGGGGGGGCCCGAAGAGACCCAGTACTTC.